This TCR beta chain was captured in a study of T cell changes during pregnancy in multiple sclerosis. TCRdb's copy holds only in-frame clones and misses some; the assay was immunoSEQ multiplex PCR. Here the sample spans 40,000 or so clones, 90% being singletons. Germline lookup yields CDR1 SGHTA and CDR2 FQGTGA. This CDR3 is 17 amino acids long. Trimming shortened V by 5 bases and J by 3 bases, and 22 bases separated the two germline ends. This rearrangement joins TRBV7-3 to TRBJ2-5, with a tentative D call TRBD2 (7 bases). The sample was CD4+ T cells from peripheral blood mononuclear cells, taken in the first trimester of pregnancy. The receptor comes from a female donor in good health, enrolled as a control in a pregnancy study. CDR3: CASSPRPGGAGEETQYF. The DNA for the CDR3 is TGTGCCAGCAGCCCCCGCCCGGGGGGTGCAGGGGAAGAGACCCAGTACTTC.